Below, 11 T cell receptor beta chains from the same sample are listed, as sequenced in a study of T cells in Graves' hyperthyroidism and ophthalmopathy. Amplified TCR beta CDR3 regions came from RNA transcripts. A first-round RT-PCR of the TCR CDR3 used the HTBI primer set. Each CDR3 protein gets one entry after TCRdb re-called the multiplex PCR reads with MiXCR. The sample holds approximately 410,000 distinct CDR3 sequences, roughly 15% seen once. Material for sequencing was blood. Receptors were obtained from a man aged 18 to 29 with Graves' ophthalmopathy.

The rearrangement uses TRBV14 and TRBJ2-1, with D maybe TRBD1 (5 bases). Germline V gene sequence: CDR1 SGHDN, CDR2 FVKESK. Trimming shortened V by 3 bases and J by 10 bases, and 13 bases separated the two germline ends. The CDR3 length is 13 residues. This CDR3 is CASSHGQLPEQFF. The CDR3 DNA reads TGTGCCAGCAGCCACGGACAACTGCCCGAGCAGTTCTTC. The variable domain in full, completed from reference TRBV14 and TRBJ2-1, reads EAGVTQFPSHSVIEKGQTVTLRCDPISGHDNLYWYRRVMGKEIKFLLHFVKESKQDESGMPNNRFLAERTGGTYSTLKVQPAELEDSGVYFCASSHGQLPEQFFGPGTRLTVL.

This clonotype was observed many times. Here the CDR3 reads CASSLAGAAYEQYF. The CDR3 nucleotides read TGTGCCAGCAGTTTAGCGGGAGCGGCCTACGAGCAGTACTTC. The chain is built from TRBV12-3 or TRBV12-4 and TRBJ2-7, with D possibly TRBD2 on 5 matching bases. The germline V and J ends were trimmed by 0 bases and 2 bases, with 8 bases remaining between them. This CDR3 has 14 amino acids.

Note on this clonotype: A read error is possible here, since a much larger clone lies one base away. The genes are TRBV20-1 and TRBJ1-4; 9 nucleotides agree with TRBD1. Per the germline V gene, CDR1 is DFQATT and CDR2 is SNEGSKA (reference sequence). CDR3 length equals 17 residues. With 5 bases clipped from V and 8 bases from J, the junction kept 18 bases outside the gene matches. The CDR3 region is CSAAQFGTGNKREKLFF. In nucleotides, the CDR3 is TGCAGTGCTGCCCAATTCGGGACAGGGAATAAACGGGAAAAACTGTTTTTT.

This rearrangement joins TRBV9 to TRBJ2-2; 10 nucleotides align to TRBD2. V shed 2 bases, J shed 7 bases, and the junction held 5 bases outside the gene matches. The CDR3 is 15 residues long. Germline V CDR1 and CDR2: SGDLS, YYNGEE. The chain's CDR3 is CASSVGGLAFGELFF. The CDR3 nucleotides are TGTGCCAGCAGCGTGGGGGGACTAGCGTTCGGGGAGCTGTTTTTT.

In this sample, this clonotype turned up many times. V gene TRBV5-1 combines with J gene TRBJ1-4; TRBD1 aligns across 7 bases. CDR1 and CDR2 (germline): SGHRS, YFSETQ. The ends lost 2 bases at V and 6 bases at J; junction bases unmatched: 13. CDR3 length: 17 residues. CDR3: CASSFATGRNGDEKLFF. In nucleotides, the CDR3 is TGCGCCAGCAGCTTCGCGACAGGGCGTAACGGCGATGAAAAACTGTTTTTT.

This clonotype was seen more than once but under ten times. The chain links TRBV6-1 to TRBJ2-1, with D possibly being TRBD2 (5 bases). Germline CDR1 and CDR2: MNHNS and SASEGT. V was shortened by 4 bases and J by 0 bases, with 10 bases between the two germline ends. The CDR3 is made up of 15 amino acids. In DNA, the CDR3 is TGTGCCAGCAGTGGGTCTAGCCTCTCCTACAATGAGCAGTTCTTC. Translated, it gives CASSGSSLSYNEQFF.

This clonotype showed up many times. The chain combines TRBV27 with TRBJ2-7; D is ambiguous. Germline-derived CDR1 and CDR2 are MNHEY and SMNVEV (reference sequence). The CDR3 is 13 residues long. Trimming took 5 bases from V and 6 from J, leaving 14 bases between them. The CDR3, as DNA: TGTGCCAGCAGTGTAAATGTAGCTCGCGAGCAGTACTTC. It specifies CASSVNVAREQYF.

This clonotype was detected ten times or more. This chain links TRBV6-2 or TRBV6-3 with TRBJ2-5, with D possibly called TRBD1 or TRBD2 (5 bases each). V lost 4 bases to trimming and J lost 3 bases, with 9 bases between them. The germline V gene has CDR1 MNHEY and CDR2 SVGEGT. This CDR3 spans 13 amino acids. The CDR3 protein is CASSWDEKETQYF. DNA of the CDR3: TGTGCCAGCAGTTGGGACGAAAAAGAGACCCAGTACTTC.

Of note for this clonotype: This may be a read error: a much more frequent sequence differs by one nucleotide. The V call is TRBV2, the J call TRBJ2-7, with 16 bases that match TRBD2. Germline assignment: CDR1 SNHLY and CDR2 FYNNEI. CDR3 length equals 14 residues. In DNA form, the CDR3 reads TGTGCCAGCAGGGGGACTAGCGGGAGGGACGAGAAGTACTTC. It encodes CASRGTSGRDEKYF.

This clonotype was seen repeatedly, ten times or more. The chain carries TRBV15 and TRBJ2-3; D is unclear. CDR1 is LNHNV and CDR2 is YYDKDF in the germline V gene (reference sequence). The CDR3 totals 11 residues. V shed 1 base and J shed 10 bases, with 6 bases lying between them. The CDR3 loop reads CATSRGLSQYF. The CDR3 nucleotides are TGTGCCACCAGCAGAGGTCTCTCGCAGTATTTT.

The DNA of the CDR3 is TGTGCCATCAGTTCCGACGGCGCCGCCAATAATCAGCCCCAGCATTTT. Amino acids: CAISSDGAANNQPQHF. The V call is TRBV10-3, the J call TRBJ1-5; D remains ambiguous. Trimming pared 5 bases from V and 4 bases from J, leaving 18 bases between. Germline CDR1 is ENHRY and CDR2 is SYGVKD. The CDR3 runs to 16 residues.